This TCR beta chain was sequenced for a study of tumour-infiltrating T cells in Burkitt lymphoma. On the study more broadly: Repertoire clonality predicted overall and progression-free survival.

Here immunoSEQ multiplex PCR was the method, and the copy in TCRdb shows in-frame clones only, minus some. This sample has 14,000 or so clones, with 30% found just once. This CDR3 spans 15 amino acids. The germline CDR1 and CDR2 sequences are SGHNT and YYREEE (reference sequence). V gave up 2 bases and J gave up 5 bases; unmatched junction bases: 9. This TCR was recovered from a human donor with diffuse large B-cell lymphoma. Sample: tumor tissue. The chain carries TRBV5-4 and TRBJ1-1, with 7 bases lining up with TRBD1. In nucleotides, the CDR3 is TGTGCCAGCAGCTTCAGGACAGGTGGTGATACTGAAGCTTTCTTT. Its protein is CASSFRTGGDTEAFF.